Given below is one T cell receptor (beta chain) in context. Antigen specificity is unknown. Trimming left V 0 bases short and J 0 bases short, with 10 bases between. Germline V gene sequence: CDR1 SGDLS, CDR2 YYNGEE. The CDR3 contains 16 residues. These data originate in a study of T cells in localized non-small cell lung cancer. Study-wide findings and caveats: Median detection of top 100 tumor clones in adjacent lung was roughly 61 clones. Longer survival (overall) was linked to higher T cell density in blood. Adjacent uninvolved lung had the highest clonality, suggesting focused antigen responses. Only one tumor region went through sequencing, so heterogeneity may still be there.

Measured with immunoSEQ multiplex PCR; TCRdb has only the in-frame clones, and not every one. The sample lists some 140,000 clones; 80% to 90% were seen once. Sequenced here: peripheral blood, sampled before any cancer treatment. This sequence joins TRBV9 and TRBJ2-1; D might be TRBD1 (6 bases). The clonotype originates from a female donor older than 55 with stage I lung adenocarcinoma. The CDR3 region has the DNA TGTGCCAGCAGCGTAGAGGGGGTAAGCTCCTACAATGAGCAGTTCTTC. It specifies CASSVEGVSSYNEQFF. Full variable domain (rest looked up from reference TRBV9 and TRBJ2-1): DSGVTQTPKHLITATGQRVTLRCSPRSGDLSVYWYQQSLDQGLQFLIQYYNGEERAKGNILERFSAQQFPDLHSELNLSSLELGDSALYFCASSVEGVSSYNEQFFGPGTRLTVL.